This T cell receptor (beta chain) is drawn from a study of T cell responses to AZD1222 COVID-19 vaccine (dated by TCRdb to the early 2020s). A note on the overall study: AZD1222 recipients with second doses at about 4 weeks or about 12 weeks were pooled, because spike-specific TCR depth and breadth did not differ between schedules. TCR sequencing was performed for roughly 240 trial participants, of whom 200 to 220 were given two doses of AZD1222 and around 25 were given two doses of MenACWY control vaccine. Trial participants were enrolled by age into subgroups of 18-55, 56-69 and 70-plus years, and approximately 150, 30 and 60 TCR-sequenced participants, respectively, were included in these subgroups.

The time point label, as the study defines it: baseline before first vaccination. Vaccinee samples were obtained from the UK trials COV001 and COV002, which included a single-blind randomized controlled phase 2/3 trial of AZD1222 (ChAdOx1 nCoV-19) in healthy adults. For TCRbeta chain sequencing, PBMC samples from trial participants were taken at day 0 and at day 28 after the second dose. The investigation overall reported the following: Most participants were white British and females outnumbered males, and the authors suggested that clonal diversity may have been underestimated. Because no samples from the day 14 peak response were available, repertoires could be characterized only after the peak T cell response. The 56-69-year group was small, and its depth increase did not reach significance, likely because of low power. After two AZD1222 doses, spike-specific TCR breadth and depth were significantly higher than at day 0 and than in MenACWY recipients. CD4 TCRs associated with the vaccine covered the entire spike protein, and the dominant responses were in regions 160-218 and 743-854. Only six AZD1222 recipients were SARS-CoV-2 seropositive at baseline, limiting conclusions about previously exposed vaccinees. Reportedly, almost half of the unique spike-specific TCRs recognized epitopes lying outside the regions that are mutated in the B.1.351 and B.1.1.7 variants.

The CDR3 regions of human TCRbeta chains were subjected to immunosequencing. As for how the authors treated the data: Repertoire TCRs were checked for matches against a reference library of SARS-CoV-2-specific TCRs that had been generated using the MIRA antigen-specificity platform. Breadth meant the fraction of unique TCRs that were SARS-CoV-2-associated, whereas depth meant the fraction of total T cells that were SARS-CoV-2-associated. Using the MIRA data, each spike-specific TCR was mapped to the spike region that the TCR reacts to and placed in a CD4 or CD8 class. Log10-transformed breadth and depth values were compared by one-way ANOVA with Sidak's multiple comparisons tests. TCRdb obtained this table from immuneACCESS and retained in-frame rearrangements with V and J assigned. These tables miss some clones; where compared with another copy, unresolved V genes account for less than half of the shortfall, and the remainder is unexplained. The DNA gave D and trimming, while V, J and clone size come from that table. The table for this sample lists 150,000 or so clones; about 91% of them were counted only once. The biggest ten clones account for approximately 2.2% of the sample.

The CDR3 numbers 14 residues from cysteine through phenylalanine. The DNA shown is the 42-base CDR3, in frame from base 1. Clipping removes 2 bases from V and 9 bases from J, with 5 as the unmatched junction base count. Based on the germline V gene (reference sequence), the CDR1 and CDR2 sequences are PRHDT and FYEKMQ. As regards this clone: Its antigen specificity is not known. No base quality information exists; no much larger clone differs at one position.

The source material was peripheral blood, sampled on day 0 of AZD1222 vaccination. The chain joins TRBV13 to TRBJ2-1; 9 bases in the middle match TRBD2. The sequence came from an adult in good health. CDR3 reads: CASSLPSGDGEQFF. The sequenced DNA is TGTGCCAGCAGCTTACCTAGCGGGGACGGTGAGCAGTTCTTC.